A single T cell receptor beta chain is shown here with its context. Its antigen is currently unknown. UMI labels and 5' RACE were used to prepare the TRB cDNA libraries. Reprocessing the 5' RACE reads, TCRdb reports a single entry for every CDR3 protein and omits DNA. The sample shows some 120,000 distinct CDR3 sequences, and 0.59% sits with its ten largest clones. This record belongs to a study of CXCR3-negative and CXCR3-positive naive CD8 T cells. Regarding the study as a whole: Relative to CXCR3-negative naive cells, CXCR3-positive naive cells had more hydrophobic TRB CDR3s. Between one naive subset and the other, surface CD5 was comparable, and TCR strength was inferred from TRB CDR3 properties.

Input material: naive CXCR3+ CD8+ T cells from blood. Subset here: CD45RO-CCR7+CD27+CD95- naive CD8+ T cells expressing CXCR3 (TNR3+). The sequence was obtained from a human donor in good health. Some clones in this sample may be carry-over from other donors' samples.

The CDR3: CASSYSLRGDEAFF. The rearrangement joins TRBV6-5 to TRBJ1-1; checking the TCRdb D call of TRBD1 is not possible without DNA. The CDR3 length is 14 residues. Germline V gene sequence: CDR1 MNHEY, CDR2 SVGAGI.